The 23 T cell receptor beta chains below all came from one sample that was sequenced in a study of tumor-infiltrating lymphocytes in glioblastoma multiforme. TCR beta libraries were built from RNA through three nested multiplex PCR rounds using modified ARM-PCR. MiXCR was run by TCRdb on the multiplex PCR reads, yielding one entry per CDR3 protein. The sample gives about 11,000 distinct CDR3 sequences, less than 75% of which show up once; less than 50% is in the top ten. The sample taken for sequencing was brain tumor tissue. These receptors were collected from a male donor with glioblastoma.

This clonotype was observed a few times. The CDR3, as DNA: TGTGCCAGCAGTGTTTTGGGGGTCGGCGCTGAAGCTTTCTTT. It encodes CASSVLGVGAEAFF. The chain recombines TRBV12-3 or TRBV12-4 with TRBJ1-1, with a possible D match to TRBD1 (5 bases). The germline V and J ends were trimmed by 5 bases and 6 bases, with 16 bases remaining between them. The CDR3 contains 14 residues.

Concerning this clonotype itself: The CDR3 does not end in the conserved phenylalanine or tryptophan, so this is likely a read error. The CDR3 DNA is TGTGCCAGCAGCGGACAGGGGCGGGAGCAGTACCTC. Protein product: CASSGQGREQYL. The V gene is TRBV11-1, the J gene TRBJ2-7, with 9 nucleotides matching TRBD1. V gave up 5 bases and J gave up 7 bases; unmatched junction bases: 3. The CDR3 is made up of 12 amino acids. Germline CDR1 SGHAT, CDR2 FQDESV (reference sequence).

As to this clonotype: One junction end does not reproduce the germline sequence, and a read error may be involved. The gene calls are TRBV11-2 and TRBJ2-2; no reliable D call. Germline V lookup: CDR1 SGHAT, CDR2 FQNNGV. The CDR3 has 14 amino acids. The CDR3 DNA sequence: TGTGCCAGCAACTTAGGTCTAGATCCCGATGAGCTGTTTTTT. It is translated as CASNLGLDPDELFF. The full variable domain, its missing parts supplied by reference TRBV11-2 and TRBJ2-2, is EAGVAQSPRYKIIEKRQSVAFWCNPISGHATLYWYQQILGQGPKLLIQFQNNGVVDDSQLPKDRFSAERLKGVDSTLKIQPAKLEDSAVYLCASNLGLDPDELFFGEGSRLTVL.

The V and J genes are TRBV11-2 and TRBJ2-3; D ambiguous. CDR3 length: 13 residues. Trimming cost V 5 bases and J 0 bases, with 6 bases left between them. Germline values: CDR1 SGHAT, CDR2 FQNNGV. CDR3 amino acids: CASSPTSTDTQYF. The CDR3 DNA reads TGTGCCAGCAGCCCTACTAGCACAGATACGCAGTATTTT.

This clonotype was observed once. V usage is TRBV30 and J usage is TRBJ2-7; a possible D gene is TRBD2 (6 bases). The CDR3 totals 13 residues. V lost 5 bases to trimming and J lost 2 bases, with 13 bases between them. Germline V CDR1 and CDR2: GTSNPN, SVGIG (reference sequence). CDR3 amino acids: CAWSGGFTYEQYF. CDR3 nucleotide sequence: TGTGCCTGGTCTGGGGGGTTCACCTACGAGCAGTACTTC.

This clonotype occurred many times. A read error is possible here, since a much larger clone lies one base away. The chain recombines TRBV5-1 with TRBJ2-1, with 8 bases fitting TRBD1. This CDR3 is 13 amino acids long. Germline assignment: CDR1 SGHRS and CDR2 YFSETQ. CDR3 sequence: CASSVWTGNGQFF. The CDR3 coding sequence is TGCGCCAGCAGCGTATGGACAGGGAATGGGCAGTTCTTC.

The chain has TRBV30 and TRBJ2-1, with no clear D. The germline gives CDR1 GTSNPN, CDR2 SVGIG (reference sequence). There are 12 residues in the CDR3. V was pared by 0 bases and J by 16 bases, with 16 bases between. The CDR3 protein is CAWSVRGLVQFF. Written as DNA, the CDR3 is TGTGCCTGGAGTGTACGTGGATTGGTGCAATTCTTC.

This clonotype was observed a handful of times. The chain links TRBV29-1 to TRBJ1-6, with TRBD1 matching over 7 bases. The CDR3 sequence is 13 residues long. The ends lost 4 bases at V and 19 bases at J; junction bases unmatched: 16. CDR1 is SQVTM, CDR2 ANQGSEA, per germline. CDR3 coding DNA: TGCAGCGTTGCAAGGGACAGAGAATCACACCTACACTTT. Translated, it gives CSVARDRESHLHF.

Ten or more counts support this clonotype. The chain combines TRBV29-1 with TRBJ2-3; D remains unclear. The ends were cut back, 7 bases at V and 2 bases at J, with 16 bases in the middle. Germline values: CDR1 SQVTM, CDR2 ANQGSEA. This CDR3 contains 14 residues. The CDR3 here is CSADPLRHTDTQYF. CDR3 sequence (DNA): TGCAGCGCCGACCCCCTAAGACACACAGATACGCAGTATTTT.

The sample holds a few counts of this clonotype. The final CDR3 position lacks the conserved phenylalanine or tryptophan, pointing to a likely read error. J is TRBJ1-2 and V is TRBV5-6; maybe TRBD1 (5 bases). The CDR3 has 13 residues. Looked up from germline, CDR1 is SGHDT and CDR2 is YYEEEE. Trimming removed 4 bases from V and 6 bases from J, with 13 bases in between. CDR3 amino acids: CASSELAGNGYTL. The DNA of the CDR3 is TGTGCCAGCAGCGAACTGGCAGGGAATGGCTACACCCTC.

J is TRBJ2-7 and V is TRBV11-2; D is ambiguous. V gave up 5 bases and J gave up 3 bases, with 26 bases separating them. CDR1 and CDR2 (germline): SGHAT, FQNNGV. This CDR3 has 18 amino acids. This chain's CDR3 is CASSTFPTSDPVCYEQYF. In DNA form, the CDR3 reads TGTGCCAGCAGCACTTTCCCCACCTCGGACCCCGTTTGCTACGAGCAGTACTTC.

The CDR3 spells CSARAKETQYF. As DNA, the CDR3 is TGCAGTGCTAGAGCGAAAGAGACCCAGTACTTC. The chain links TRBV20-1 to TRBJ2-5, with D hard to call. The CDR3 totals 11 residues. The V end was cut by 1 base, the J end by 3 bases, with 3 bases between. Germline CDR1 DFQATT, CDR2 SNEGSKA (reference sequence).

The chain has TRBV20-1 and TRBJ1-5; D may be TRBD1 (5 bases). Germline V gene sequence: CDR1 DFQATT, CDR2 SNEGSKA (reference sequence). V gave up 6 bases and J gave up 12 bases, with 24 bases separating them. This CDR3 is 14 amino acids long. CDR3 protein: CSAYTEGELKLQHF. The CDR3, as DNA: TGCAGTGCATACACTGAAGGGGAATTAAAGCTCCAGCATTTT.

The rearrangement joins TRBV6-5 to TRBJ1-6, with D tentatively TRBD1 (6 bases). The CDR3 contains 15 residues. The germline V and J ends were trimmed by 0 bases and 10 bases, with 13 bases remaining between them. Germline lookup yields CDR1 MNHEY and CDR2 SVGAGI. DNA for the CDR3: TGTGCCAGCAGTTACTCTTCCAGGGGCCAGTCACCCCTCCACTTT. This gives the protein CASSYSSRGQSPLHF.

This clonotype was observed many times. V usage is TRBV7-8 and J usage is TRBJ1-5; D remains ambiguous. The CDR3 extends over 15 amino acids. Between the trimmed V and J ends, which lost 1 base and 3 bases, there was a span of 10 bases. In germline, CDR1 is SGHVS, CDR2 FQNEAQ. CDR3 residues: CASSLGLGFNQPQHF. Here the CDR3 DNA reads TGTGCCAGCAGCTTAGGATTGGGGTTCAATCAGCCCCAGCATTTT.

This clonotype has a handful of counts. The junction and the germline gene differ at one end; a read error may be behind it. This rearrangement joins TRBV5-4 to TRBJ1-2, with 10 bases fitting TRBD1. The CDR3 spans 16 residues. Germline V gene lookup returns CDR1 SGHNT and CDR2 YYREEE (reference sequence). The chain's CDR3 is CASSLKRQGAEFGYAF. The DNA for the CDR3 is TGTGCCAGCAGCTTGAAGAGACAGGGGGCGGAGTTTGGCTACGCCTTC.

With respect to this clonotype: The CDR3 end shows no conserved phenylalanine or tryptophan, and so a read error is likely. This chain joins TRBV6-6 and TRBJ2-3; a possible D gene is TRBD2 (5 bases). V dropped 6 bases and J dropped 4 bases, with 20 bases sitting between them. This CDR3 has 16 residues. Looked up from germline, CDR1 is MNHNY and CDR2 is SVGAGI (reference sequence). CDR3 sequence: CASSSVWVGSADTQYL. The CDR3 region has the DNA TGTGCCAGCAGCTCCGTTTGGGTCGGTAGCGCAGATACGCAGTATTTG.

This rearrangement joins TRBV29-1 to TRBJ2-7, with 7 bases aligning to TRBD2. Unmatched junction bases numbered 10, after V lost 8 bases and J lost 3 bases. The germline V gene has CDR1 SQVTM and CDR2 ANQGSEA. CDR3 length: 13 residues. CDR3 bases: TGCAGCTTCCAAACTAGCGACTTCTACGAGCAGTACGTC. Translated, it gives CSFQTSDFYEQYV.

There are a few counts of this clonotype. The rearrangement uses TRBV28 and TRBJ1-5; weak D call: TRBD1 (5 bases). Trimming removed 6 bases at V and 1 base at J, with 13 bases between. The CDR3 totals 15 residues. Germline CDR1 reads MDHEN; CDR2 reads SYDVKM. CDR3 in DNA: TGTGCCAGCAGACCCGAGGGGAGCAGCAATCAGCCCCAGCATTTT. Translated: CASRPEGSSNQPQHF. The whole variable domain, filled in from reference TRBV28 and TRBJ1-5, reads DVKVTQSSRYLVKRTGEKVFLECVQDMDHENMFWYRQDPGLGLRLIYFSYDVKMKEKGDIPEGYSVSREKKERFSLILESASTNQTSMYLCASRPEGSSNQPQHFGDGTRLSIL.

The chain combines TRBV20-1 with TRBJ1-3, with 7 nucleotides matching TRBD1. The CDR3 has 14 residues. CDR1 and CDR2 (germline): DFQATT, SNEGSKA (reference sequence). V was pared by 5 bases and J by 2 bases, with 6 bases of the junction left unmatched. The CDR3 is CSALTGTTGNTIYF. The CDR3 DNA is TGCAGTGCTCTGACAGGGACAACTGGAAACACCATATATTTT.

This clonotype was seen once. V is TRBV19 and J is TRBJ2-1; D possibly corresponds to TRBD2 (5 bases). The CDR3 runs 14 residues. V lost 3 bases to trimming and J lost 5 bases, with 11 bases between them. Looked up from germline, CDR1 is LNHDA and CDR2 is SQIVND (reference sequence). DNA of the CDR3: TGTGCCAGTAGTATGTACCTAGCAAACAATGAGCAGTTCTTC. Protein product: CASSMYLANNEQFF.

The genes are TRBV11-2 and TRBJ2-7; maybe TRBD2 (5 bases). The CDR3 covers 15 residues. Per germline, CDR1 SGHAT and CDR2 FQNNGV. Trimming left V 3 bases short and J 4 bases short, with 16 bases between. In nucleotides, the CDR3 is TGTGCCAGCAGCTTCGCTAGCATAGCACTATACGAGCAGTACTTC. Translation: CASSFASIALYEQYF.

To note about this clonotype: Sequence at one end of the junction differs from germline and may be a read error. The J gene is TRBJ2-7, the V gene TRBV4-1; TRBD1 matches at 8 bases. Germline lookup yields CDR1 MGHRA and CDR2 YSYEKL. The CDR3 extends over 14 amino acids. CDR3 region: CPSSPGQGSYEQYF. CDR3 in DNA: TGCCCCAGCAGCCCCGGACAGGGCAGTTACGAGCAGTACTTC.